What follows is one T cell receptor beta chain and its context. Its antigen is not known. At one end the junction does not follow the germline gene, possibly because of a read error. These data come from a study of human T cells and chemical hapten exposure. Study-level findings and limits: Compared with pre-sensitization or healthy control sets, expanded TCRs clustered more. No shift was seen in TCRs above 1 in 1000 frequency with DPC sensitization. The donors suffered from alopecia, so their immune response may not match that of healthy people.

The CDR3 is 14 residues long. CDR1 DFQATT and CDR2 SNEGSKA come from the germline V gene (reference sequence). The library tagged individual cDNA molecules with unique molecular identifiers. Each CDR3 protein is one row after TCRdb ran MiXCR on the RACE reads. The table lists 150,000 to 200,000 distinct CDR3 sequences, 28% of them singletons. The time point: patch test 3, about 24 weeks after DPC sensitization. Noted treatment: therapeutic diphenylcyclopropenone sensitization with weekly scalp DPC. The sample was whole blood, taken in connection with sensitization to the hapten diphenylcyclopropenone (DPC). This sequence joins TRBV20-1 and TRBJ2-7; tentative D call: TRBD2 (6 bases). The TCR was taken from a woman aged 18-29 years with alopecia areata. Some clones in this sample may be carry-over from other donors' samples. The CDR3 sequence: CSARGEVVSYEQYF. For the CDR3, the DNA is TGCAGTGCGAGAGGGGAGGTGGTCTCCTACGAGCAGTACTTC.